Listed below are T cell receptor beta chains from one sample, sequenced in a study of technical replicates of blood from a few donors. Produced via immunoSEQ multiplex PCR; TCRdb's table is partial and in-frame only. The sample holds 44,000 or so clones, about 94% seen once. Sequencing input: PBMCs. These receptors were taken from a human donor in good health. Some clones in this sample may be carry-over from other donors' samples. Both conserved end residues are part of each CDR3. A D gene is named only where the DNA matches it firmly.

J gene | D gene | V gene | CDR3 protein | CDR3 DNA
TRBJ2-1 | TRBD1 | TRBV5-4 | CASSFLRTGSNEQFF | TGTGCCAGCAGCTTCCTGCGGACAGGGTCCAATGAGCAGTTCTTC
TRBJ2-7 | TRBD1 | TRBV27 | CASSSRDRDSEQYF | TGTGCCAGCAGTTCCCGGGACAGGGATTCCGAGCAGTACTTC
TRBJ1-6 | TRBD1 | TRBV6-1 | CASTAWTGSNSPLHF | TGTGCCAGCACCGCATGGACAGGAAGCAATTCACCCCTCCACTTT
TRBJ2-3 | TRBD2 | TRBV5-1 | CASSSVAGGLTDTQYF | TGCGCCAGCAGCTCGGTAGCGGGAGGGTTAACAGATACGCAGTATTTT
TRBJ1-6 | NA | TRBV9 | CASSGTGFYNSPLHF | TGTGCCAGCAGCGGTACAGGGTTTTATAATTCACCCCTCCACTTT
TRBJ1-1 | NA | TRBV6-1 | CASRQTPFTEAFF | TGTGCCAGCAGACAGACACCTTTTACTGAAGCTTTCTTT
TRBJ1-4 | NA | TRBV4-1 | CASSRGLEKLFF | TGCGCCAGCAGCCGCGGTCTTGAAAAACTGTTTTTT
TRBJ2-7 | NA | TRBV6-1 | CASGVGSIYEQYF | TGTGCCAGCGGGGTGGGGAGTATCTACGAGCAGTACTTC
TRBJ1-1 | NA | TRBV5-6 | CASQGFDVGGAHTEAFF | TGTGCCAGCCAGGGTTTTGACGTGGGGGGGGCCCACACTGAAGCTTTCTTT
TRBJ2-3 | NA | TRBV15 | CATSRDRLDTQYF | TGTGCCACCAGCAGAGATCGTCTAGATACGCAGTATTTT
TRBJ1-6 | TRBD1 | TRBV15 | CATSRGQARGSPLHF | TGTGCCACCAGCAGGGGACAGGCCAGGGGGTCACCCCTCCACTTT
TRBJ1-1 | NA | TRBV5-1 | CASSLSGVRNTEAFF | TGCGCCAGCAGCTTATCAGGGGTTAGGAACACTGAAGCTTTCTTT